This TCR beta chain was retrieved from a study of blood T cell repertoires in COVID-19. Study-level information: From T cells, B-cell-depleted T cells, or PBMCs came the material, which was cDNA or gDNA.

What the recovered Cohort 3 donors had was two negative PCRs, clearance, or symptom resolution. The CDR3 length is 14 residues. Per the germline V gene, CDR1 is SGHTA and CDR2 is FQGNSA. Trimming cost V 5 bases and J 2 bases, with 12 bases left between them. TCRdb's table, derived via immunoSEQ multiplex PCR, lists solely in-frame clones and lacks some. The sample contains around 100,000 clones, 65% to 90% of which appear only once. V and J are TRBV7-2 and TRBJ1-1; the D gene is possibly TRBD1 (5 bases). This receptor was identified in a woman aged 50 to 60 who had recovered from COVID-19. Material for sequencing was PBMCs or T cells enriched from blood (not recorded which). This CDR3 reads CASSTRTPNTEAFF. The CDR3 DNA is TGTGCCAGCAGCACTCGGACACCTAACACTGAAGCTTTCTTT. Full variable domain (outside the CDR3, taken from reference TRBV7-2 and TRBJ1-1): GAGVSQSPSNKVTEKGKDVELRCDPISGHTALYWYRQSLGQGLEFLIYFQGNSAPDKSGLPSDRFSAERTGGSVSTLTIQRTQQEDSAVYLCASSTRTPNTEAFFGQGTRLTVV.